This TCR beta chain was retrieved from a study of chemoradiotherapy in HPV16-positive cancers. Overall study findings and caveats: During treatment, candidate HPV-specific clones and E7-related motifs expanded in tumor. HPV-responsive T-cell expansion during chemoradiotherapy was linked to improved recurrence-free survival in HPV16-positive patients.

Using immunoSEQ multiplex PCR, the repertoire was profiled, and TCRdb retains in-frame clones only, with some absent. The sample contains 40,000 or so clones, around 80% of which appear only once. Points on this clone: Its antigen is still unknown.

Trimming cost V 4 bases and J 3 bases, with 12 bases left between them. The CDR3 has 14 residues. Germline V gives CDR1 SGHDN, CDR2 FVKESK. This chain uses TRBV14 with TRBJ2-5; D is ambiguous. This TCR was recovered from a human donor with HPV-associated anogenital cancer. This sample comprised blood, obtained from a patient who underwent chemoradiotherapy. Written as DNA, the CDR3 is TGTGCCAGCAGCCCCCTCGATTTGAAAGAGACCCAGTACTTC. It is translated as CASSPLDLKETQYF.